The T cell receptor beta chain under discussion was sequenced for a study of blood T cell repertoires in COVID-19. Method: immunoSEQ multiplex PCR; TCRdb's copy keeps in-frame clones and lacks some. Of roughly 140,000 clones in the sample, approximately 92% were seen once. There are 14 residues in the CDR3. The V end lost 7 bases, the J end lost 2 bases, and 15 bases lay between the germline ends. Germline loops: CDR1 MDHEN, CDR2 SYDVKM. This receptor was obtained from a woman aged 55 to 70 with active COVID-19. The sequencing input was peripheral blood. The chain has TRBV28 and TRBJ2-7; D may be TRBD1 (6 bases). The CDR3 protein is CASKYSGTPYEQYF. In DNA form, the CDR3 reads TGTGCCAGCAAATATTCCGGGACACCCTACGAGCAGTACTTC.